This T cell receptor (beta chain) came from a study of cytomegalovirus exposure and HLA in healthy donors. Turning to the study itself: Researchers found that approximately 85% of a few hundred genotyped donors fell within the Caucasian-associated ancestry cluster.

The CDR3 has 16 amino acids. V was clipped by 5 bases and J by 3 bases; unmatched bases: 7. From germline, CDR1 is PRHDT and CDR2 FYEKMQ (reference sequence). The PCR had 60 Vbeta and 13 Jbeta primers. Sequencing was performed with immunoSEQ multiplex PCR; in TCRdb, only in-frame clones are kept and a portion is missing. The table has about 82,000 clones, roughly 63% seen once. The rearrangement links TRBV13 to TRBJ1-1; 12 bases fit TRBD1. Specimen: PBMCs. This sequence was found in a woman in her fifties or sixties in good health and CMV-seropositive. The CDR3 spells CASSRRGTGGYTEAFF. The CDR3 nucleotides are TGTGCCAGCAGCCGTAGGGGGACAGGGGGCTACACTGAAGCTTTCTTT. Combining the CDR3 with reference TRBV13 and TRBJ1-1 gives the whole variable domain AAGVIQSPRHLIKEKRETATLKCYPIPRHDTVYWYQQGPGQDPQFLISFYEKMQSDKGSIPDRFSAQQFSDYHSELNMSSLELGDSALYFCASSRRGTGGYTEAFFGQGTRLTVV.